This is a list of T cell receptor beta chains from one sample in a study of T cell clonotyping in hematopoietic cell transplantation. Some clones are missing from TCRdb's copy, which holds only in-frame ones; the method was immunoSEQ multiplex PCR. Of some 35,000 clones detected, around 95% appear once; the ten largest clones hold roughly 1.6%. Here the sequenced sample was peripheral blood mononuclear cells, taken before stem cell transplant. The receptors shown here come from a man in his forties with chronic myeloid leukemia. Some clones in this sample may be carry-over from other donors' samples. CDR3s include the opening cysteine and the closing phenylalanine or tryptophan. D genes are given only for firm matches. For some rows the clone size is stated as once, few or many, or as a class when expanded; others skip it.

d_gene	v_gene	j_gene	abundance	CDR3nt	CDR3aa
-	TRBV27	TRBJ2-7	-	TGTGCCAGCAGTTTAAAGTGGACCTCGGGCTACGAGCAGTACTTC	CASSLKWTSGYEQYF
-	TRBV7-2	TRBJ1-1	once	TGTGCCAGCAGCTTAGTGGGTCAGATGAACACTGAAGCTTTCTTT	CASSLVGQMNTEAFF
-	TRBV5-4	TRBJ1-3	-	TGTGCCAGCAGCTCGATACAGGGAAACACCATATATTTT	CASSSIQGNTIYF
TRBD1	TRBV6-5	TRBJ1-2	-	TGTGCCAGCAGTGGACAGGTTCTTTATGGCTACACCTTC	CASSGQVLYGYTF
-	TRBV7-2	TRBJ1-2	-	TGTGCCAGCAGCGAACAGGGTAACTATGGCTACACCTTC	CASSEQGNYGYTF
-	TRBV5-4	TRBJ1-2	-	TGTGCCAGCAGCTTGGGGACTCCCTATGGCTACACCTTC	CASSLGTPYGYTF
TRBD2	TRBV7-6	TRBJ2-6	-	TGTGCCAGCAGTCCGACGGGGGGCTCTGGGGCCAACGTCCTGACTTTC	CASSPTGGSGANVLTF
-	TRBV16	TRBJ1-1	-	TGTGCCAGCAGCCAATTAAGCAGAGCCACTGAAGCTTTCTTT	CASSQLSRATEAFF
-	TRBV7-2	TRBJ2-7	-	TGTGCCAGCAGCTTATATCGGGACGGCTACGAGCAGTACTTC	CASSLYRDGYEQYF
-	TRBV7-2	TRBJ2-2	-	TGTGCCAGCAGCTCGCCGAACACCGGGGAGCTGTTTTTT	CASSSPNTGELFF
-	TRBV7-3	TRBJ1-2	-	TGTGCCAGCAGCCGGGGCCAGGGAGTGGGCGGCTACACCTTC	CASSRGQGVGGYTF
TRBD1	TRBV5-4	TRBJ1-3	-	TGTGCCAGCAGCAGGGACAGGGTTGGAAACACCATATATTTT	CASSRDRVGNTIYF
TRBD1	TRBV27	TRBJ2-2	-	TGTGCCAGCAGTTTATCAGGGGGCGAACTCGAAGGGGAGCTGTTTTTT	CASSLSGGELEGELFF
-	TRBV7-2	TRBJ1-5	-	TGTGCCAGCACCGAAACAGCGACTTGGGATCAGCCCCAGCATTTT	CASTETATWDQPQHF
-	TRBV30	TRBJ2-7	-	TGTGCCTGGAGTGAGCCCCCCCGGGCCGAGCAGTACTTC	CAWSEPPRAEQYF
-	TRBV19	TRBJ1-5	-	TGTGCCAGTACCCCTGGTCGGTGGGATCAGCCCCAGCATTTT	CASTPGRWDQPQHF
-	TRBV2	TRBJ2-7	-	TGTGCCAGCAGTGTAAGGAAGGGCTCCTACGAGCAGTACTTC	CASSVRKGSYEQYF
-	TRBV7-2	TRBJ1-6	-	TGTGCCAGCAGCTTAGCCAATAATTCACCCCTCCACTTT	CASSLANNSPLHF
-	TRBV5-6	TRBJ2-7	-	TGTGCCAGCAGCTTCTTGGGCGACTCCTCCTACGAGCAGTACTTC	CASSFLGDSSYEQYF
-	TRBV10-3	TRBJ1-2	-	TGTGCCATCAGTGAGTCGAATATGGGGGTGGTCTATGGCTACACCTTC	CAISESNMGVVYGYTF
-	TRBV28	TRBJ2-5	-	TGTGCCAGCAGTTCCATCCAAGAGACCCAGTACTTC	CASSSIQETQYF
TRBD1	TRBV7-9	TRBJ2-3	-	TGTGCCAGCAGCATCCTATGGACAGGGGCCGAAGAGGATACGCAGTATTTT	CASSILWTGAEEDTQYF
-	TRBV6-5	TRBJ1-2	once	TGTGCCAGCCGCAATCCGGGCAGAGCTAACTATGGCTACACCTTC	CASRNPGRANYGYTF
TRBD2	TRBV14	TRBJ2-1	-	TGTGCCAGCAGCTCGGGACTAGCGGTCTACAATGAGCAGTTCTTC	CASSSGLAVYNEQFF
-	TRBV5-1	TRBJ2-5	-	TGCGCCAGCCGTGCGGGGGCCACCCAAGAGACCCAGTACTTC	CASRAGATQETQYF
-	TRBV6-6	TRBJ1-1	-	TGTGCCAGCAAACCGGGACAGAACACTGAAGCTTTCTTT	CASKPGQNTEAFF
-	TRBV5-1	TRBJ2-5	-	TGCGCCAGCAGCTTAACCGGAGGGGTACAAGAGACCCAGTACTTC	CASSLTGGVQETQYF
-	TRBV11-2	TRBJ2-2	-	TGTGCCAGCACCACAGGGTTCCAGGCCGGGGAGCTGTTTTTT	CASTTGFQAGELFF
TRBD1	TRBV27	TRBJ2-5	-	TGTGCCAGCAGTTGGACAGGGAGGATCCTTGGGGAGACCCAGTACTTC	CASSWTGRILGETQYF
-	TRBV28	TRBJ1-2	-	TGTGCCAGCAGCCTAAAAGGTATTGGCTACACCTTC	CASSLKGIGYTF
TRBD2	TRBV5-4	TRBJ2-3	-	TGTGCCAGCAGCCCTGGACTAGCGGGGGGGCGGGGCACAGATACGCAGTATTTT	CASSPGLAGGRGTDTQYF
TRBD2	TRBV28	TRBJ2-3	-	TGTGCCATTGGACTAGCGGGGGATCGCACAGATACGCAGTATTTT	CAIGLAGDRTDTQYF
TRBD1	TRBV27	TRBJ2-7	-	TGTGCCAGCAGTTTAGGTGGGGACAGGGGCTCCTACGAGCAGTACTTC	CASSLGGDRGSYEQYF
-	TRBV2	TRBJ1-5	-	TGTGCCAGCAGTGAAGATGAAACAGGGAGTCAGCCCCAGCATTTT	CASSEDETGSQPQHF
TRBD2	TRBV15	TRBJ2-7	once	TGTGCCACCAGCAGATCTCCGACTAGCGGGGGGTTGGACGAGCAGTACTTC	CATSRSPTSGGLDEQYF
TRBD1	TRBV6-6	TRBJ1-1	-	TGTGCCAGCAGTTACTCGCTCAGGGGGACTGAAGCTTTCTTT	CASSYSLRGTEAFF
TRBD1	TRBV25-1	TRBJ1-2	-	TGTGCCAGCAGTGGTTACCGGGACAGGGACTATGGCTACACCTTC	CASSGYRDRDYGYTF
TRBD1	TRBV27	TRBJ1-2	-	TGTGCCAGCAGTCCCTCCATCAGGGGGCTCTATGGCCACACCTTC	CASSPSIRGLYGHTF
-	TRBV2	TRBJ1-2	-	TGTGCCAGCAGTGGATCAGGGTCGCGGGGCTACACCTTC	CASSGSGSRGYTF
-	TRBV6-5	TRBJ1-4	-	TGTGCCAGCAGGCCCCAGAGGGGGATGGGTGAAAAACTGTTTTTT	CASRPQRGMGEKLFF
-	TRBV13	TRBJ2-7	-	TGTGCCAGCAGCTTCGGCAGGGCCTACGAGCAGTACTTC	CASSFGRAYEQYF
-	TRBV9	TRBJ2-1	once	TGTGCCAGCAGCGTAGGTCAGTTGAATGAGCAGTTCTTC	CASSVGQLNEQFF